Given below is one T cell receptor (beta chain) in context. This sample is drawn from a study of T cells after posttransplantation cyclophosphamide. Germline-derived CDR1 and CDR2 are KGHSH and LQKENI. The CDR3 covers 16 residues. V lost 1 base and J lost 1, with 10 bases in between. Clones were read by immunoSEQ multiplex PCR, and TCRdb kept only the in-frame ones, dropping some. The repertoire holds about 50,000 clones, with approximately 94% as singletons. Source material: PBMCs. The sequence was collected from a young woman in good health and a related stem cell transplant donor. V is TRBV18 and J is TRBJ2-2, with D perhaps TRBD1 (5 bases). CDR3 sequence reads: CASSPRRQGNTGELFF. The CDR3, as DNA: TGTGCCAGCTCACCACGCCGCCAGGGGAACACCGGGGAGCTGTTTTTT. The full variable domain, its missing parts supplied by reference TRBV18 and TRBJ2-2, is NAGVMQNPRHLVRRRGQEARLRCSPMKGHSHVYWYRQLPEEGLKFMVYLQKENIIDESGMPKERFSAEFPKEGPSILRIQQVVRGDSAAYFCASSPRRQGNTGELFFGEGSRLTVL.